Listed below are T cell receptor beta chains from one sample, sequenced in a study of OX40 agonist ivuxolimab in advanced cancers. Data came from immunoSEQ multiplex PCR; TCRdb stores just in-frame clones and leaves some out. The sample holds around 40,000 clones, about 80% seen once. The sample consisted of CD4+ or CD8+ T cells sorted from blood, taken in a trial of the OX40 agonist ivuxolimab. These receptors all come from an adult with an advanced solid tumor such as melanoma, head and neck, liver or kidney cancer. CDR3s leave out the opening cysteine and the closing phenylalanine or tryptophan. Fields, in order: CDR3 protein, J gene, V gene.

CDR3 protein: ASSPSGGASNEQF
J gene: TRBJ2-1
V gene: TRBV7-3

CDR3 protein: ASSEEAF
J gene: TRBJ1-1
V gene: TRBV6-6

CDR3 protein: ASSQGLAGVAYQETQY
J gene: TRBJ2-5
V gene: TRBV4-3

CDR3 protein: ASRGTGDTQY
J gene: TRBJ2-3
V gene: TRBV6-5

CDR3 protein: ASSSGPSYNEQF
J gene: TRBJ2-1
V gene: TRBV5-8

CDR3 protein: ASSPGQEGSYEQY
J gene: TRBJ2-7
V gene: TRBV6-5

CDR3 protein: ASSLDRAF
J gene: TRBJ1-1
V gene: TRBV23-1

CDR3 protein: AISLQQASSSYEQY
J gene: TRBJ2-7
V gene: TRBV10-3

CDR3 protein: ASSVGQGSSYEQY
J gene: TRBJ2-7
V gene: TRBV6-1

CDR3 protein: ASSVAGDRDEQF
J gene: TRBJ2-1
V gene: TRBV6-4

CDR3 protein: ASSLDSLETQY
J gene: TRBJ2-5
V gene: TRBV28

CDR3 protein: ASSFSRTNEQF
J gene: TRBJ2-1
V gene: TRBV27

CDR3 protein: ASSFSSSGNTIY
J gene: TRBJ1-3
V gene: TRBV7-9

CDR3 protein: ASSSTGFVAF
J gene: TRBJ1-1
V gene: TRBV5-1

CDR3 protein: ASSLAGGTDTQY
J gene: TRBJ2-3
V gene: TRBV5-1

CDR3 protein: ATSRAPGLAGNTGELF
J gene: TRBJ2-2
V gene: TRBV15

CDR3 protein: ASSPVGLSGQETQY
J gene: TRBJ2-5
V gene: TRBV5-4

CDR3 protein: ASSKIPRGRDTGELF
J gene: TRBJ2-2
V gene: TRBV21-1

CDR3 protein: ASSQGWADTGELF
J gene: TRBJ2-2
V gene: TRBV4-1

CDR3 protein: ASRVGMNTEAF
J gene: TRBJ1-1
V gene: TRBV6-5

CDR3 protein: ASSFWGQGTVTEAF
J gene: TRBJ1-1
V gene: TRBV28

CDR3 protein: ASRSGGANVLT
J gene: TRBJ2-6
V gene: TRBV2

CDR3 protein: ASSLGGGAFYEQY
J gene: TRBJ2-7
V gene: TRBV7-8

CDR3 protein: ASSLRDSGSYEQY
J gene: TRBJ2-7
V gene: TRBV11-3

CDR3 protein: ASSGGLGIDEQF
J gene: TRBJ2-1
V gene: TRBV9

CDR3 protein: ASKPRSLSTSRNEQF
J gene: TRBJ2-1
V gene: TRBV11-1

CDR3 protein: ASSSRQGGTEAF
J gene: TRBJ1-1
V gene: TRBV13

CDR3 protein: ASSQTSYYEQY
J gene: TRBJ2-7
V gene: TRBV7-8

CDR3 protein: ASRSRDSTEAF
J gene: TRBJ1-1
V gene: TRBV5-4

CDR3 protein: ASSIDPADTLGTDTQY
J gene: TRBJ2-3
V gene: TRBV19

CDR3 protein: ASEGFGYT
J gene: TRBJ1-2
V gene: TRBV6-1

CDR3 protein: ASSLGTGVYQETQY
J gene: TRBJ2-5
V gene: TRBV28

CDR3 protein: ASSLVLGWNTEAF
J gene: TRBJ1-1
V gene: TRBV11-2

CDR3 protein: ASSYGDTSFYGYT
J gene: TRBJ1-2
V gene: TRBV5-6

CDR3 protein: ASRRTSANPRDEQF
J gene: TRBJ2-1
V gene: TRBV19

CDR3 protein: ASRTDREEAF
J gene: TRBJ1-1
V gene: TRBV5-4

CDR3 protein: ASSPTWLGETQY
J gene: TRBJ2-5
V gene: TRBV4-2

CDR3 protein: ASSYFAGTGNQPQH
J gene: TRBJ1-5
V gene: TRBV6-6

CDR3 protein: ASSFQVDEQY
J gene: TRBJ2-7
V gene: TRBV5-4

CDR3 protein: ASRRGMETQY
J gene: TRBJ2-5
V gene: TRBV11-3

CDR3 protein: ASSHTLGLPLTDTQY
J gene: TRBJ2-3
V gene: TRBV4-3

CDR3 protein: ASSISQNTEAF
J gene: TRBJ1-1
V gene: TRBV19

CDR3 protein: ASSSRDSGYT
J gene: TRBJ1-2
V gene: TRBV7-8

CDR3 protein: ASSLSGQSSYNSPLH
J gene: TRBJ1-6
V gene: TRBV7-6

CDR3 protein: ASSVEIISSTDTQY
J gene: TRBJ2-3
V gene: TRBV9